The rows below give T cell receptor beta chains drawn from one sample of a study of cytomegalovirus exposure and HLA in healthy donors. TCRdb's copy holds only in-frame clones and misses some; the assay was immunoSEQ multiplex PCR. The data hold around 130,000 clones, with around four fifths observed a single time. Material for sequencing was PBMCs. The receptors were gathered from a human donor in good health. Each CDR3 is given with its conserved first and last residue. Fields, in order: J gene, clone size, D gene, V gene, CDR3 length, CDR3 protein, CDR3 DNA. The D gene is left open where the match is weak. Clone size, where shown, is once, few, many, or a class for clones that have expanded.

TRBJ2-3 | - | TRBD1 | TRBV5-1 | 15 | CASSSGQEGTDTQYF | TGCGCCAGCAGCTCTGGACAGGAGGGCACAGATACGCAGTATTTT
TRBJ1-2 | - | - | TRBV5-5 | 15 | CASSLVGRAAFGYTF | TGTGCCAGCAGCTTGGTAGGCAGGGCGGCTTTTGGCTACACCTTC
TRBJ1-2 | - | - | TRBV20-1 | 11 | CSARGPVFYTF | TGCAGTGCTAGAGGTCCAGTATTCTACACCTTC
TRBJ2-5 | - | - | TRBV7-9 | 11 | CASSFTGEQYF | TGTGCCAGCAGCTTCACGGGGGAGCAGTACTTC
TRBJ1-6 | - | TRBD1 | TRBV2 | 15 | CASSLRTGDNSPLHF | TGTGCCAGCAGTCTACGGACAGGTGATAATTCACCCCTCCACTTT
TRBJ2-7 | - | - | TRBV6-1 | 15 | CASSVQGIGPYEQYF | TGTGCCAGCAGTGTACAGGGAATAGGTCCCTACGAGCAGTACTTC
TRBJ1-3 | - | - | TRBV19 | 14 | CASETGRGGNTIYF | TGTGCCAGCGAAACAGGGCGCGGGGGAAACACCATATATTTT
TRBJ1-1 | - | TRBD1 | TRBV28 | 14 | CASSEPPGGTEAFF | TGTGCCAGCAGTGAACCCCCAGGGGGCACTGAAGCTTTCTTT
TRBJ2-1 | few | - | TRBV9 | 15 | CASSVGTSQYNEQFF | TGTGCCAGCAGCGTAGGTACTAGCCAATACAATGAGCAGTTCTTC
TRBJ2-3 | - | TRBD2 | TRBV9 | 15 | CASSAIPSGRDTQYF | TGTGCCAGCAGCGCTATCCCTAGCGGGAGGGATACGCAGTATTTT
TRBJ2-1 | - | TRBD1 | TRBV2 | 14 | CASNQGASYNEQFF | TGTGCCAGCAACCAGGGGGCATCCTACAATGAGCAGTTCTTC
TRBJ1-1 | few | TRBD1 | TRBV6-1 | 13 | CASSFRQGTEAFF | TGTGCCAGCAGTTTCAGACAGGGCACTGAAGCTTTCTTT
TRBJ1-1 | - | - | TRBV27 | 13 | CASSSARHLEAFF | TGTGCCAGCAGTTCCGCGCGACACCTTGAAGCTTTCTTT
TRBJ2-7 | - | - | TRBV6-1 | 14 | CASSNQGIPYEQYF | TGTGCCAGCAGTAACCAGGGAATCCCCTACGAGCAGTACTTC
TRBJ2-2 | - | - | TRBV5-1 | 16 | CASSGGDGRATGELFF | TGCGCCAGCAGCGGAGGGGACGGACGCGCCACCGGGGAGCTGTTTTTT
TRBJ1-2 | - | - | TRBV7-9 | 16 | CASSPRTEMVNYGYTF | TGTGCCAGCAGCCCGCGGACAGAGATGGTTAACTATGGCTACACCTTC
TRBJ2-1 | - | - | TRBV19 | 13 | CASSIGSPGEQFF | TGTGCCAGTAGTATAGGCAGTCCGGGTGAGCAGTTCTTC
TRBJ2-7 | once | - | TRBV2 | 13 | CASSEANSYEQYF | TGTGCCAGCAGTGAGGCCAACTCCTACGAGCAGTACTTC
TRBJ1-1 | - | - | TRBV7-6 | 13 | CASSPTGNTEAFF | TGTGCCAGCAGCCCGACAGGGAACACTGAAGCTTTCTTT
TRBJ2-7 | - | TRBD2 | TRBV11-2 | 16 | CASSLEWTSGKYEQYF | TGTGCCAGCAGCTTAGAATGGACTAGCGGGAAATACGAGCAGTACTTC
TRBJ1-2 | - | - | TRBV9 | 17 | CASSERNRAVFNYGYTF | TGTGCCAGCAGTGAACGCAACAGGGCAGTTTTTAACTATGGCTACACCTTC
TRBJ2-1 | - | - | TRBV20-1 | 9 | CSWGYEQFF | TGCAGTTGGGGCTATGAGCAGTTCTTC
TRBJ1-2 | once | - | TRBV29-1 | 12 | CSARTENYGYTF | TGCAGCGCCAGGACAGAGAACTATGGCTACACCTTC
TRBJ1-1 | - | - | TRBV19 | 15 | CASSIEGGRWAEAFF | TGTGCCAGTAGTATTGAGGGGGGGCGATGGGCTGAAGCTTTCTTT
TRBJ1-1 | - | TRBD1 | TRBV10-3 | 14 | CAARGQGEDTEAFF | TGTGCCGCGCGGGGACAGGGGGAGGACACTGAAGCTTTCTTT
TRBJ1-3 | - | TRBD1 | TRBV10-1 | 15 | CASSDQGAAGNTIYF | TGCGCCAGCAGTGACCAGGGGGCAGCTGGAAACACCATATATTTT
TRBJ1-2 | - | TRBD1 | TRBV6-1 | 17 | CASSARPRDSLSYGYTF | TGTGCCAGCAGTGCCCGTCCCCGGGACAGCTTATCCTATGGCTACACCTTC
TRBJ2-7 | - | - | TRBV19 | 14 | CASSKITGAYEQYF | TGTGCCAGTAGTAAAATTACCGGGGCCTACGAGCAGTACTTC
TRBJ1-1 | - | TRBD1 | TRBV5-1 | 15 | CASSLETGANTEAFF | TGCGCCAGCAGCTTGGAGACAGGGGCGAACACTGAAGCTTTCTTT
TRBJ2-7 | - | TRBD1 | TRBV6-5 | 15 | CASSYSGTGLYEQYF | TGTGCCAGCAGTTACTCCGGGACAGGGCTCTACGAGCAGTACTTC
TRBJ2-7 | - | - | TRBV28 | 16 | CASSFSPPGENYEQYF | TGTGCCAGCAGTTTCAGTCCCCCCGGGGAAAACTACGAGCAGTACTTC
TRBJ2-7 | few | - | TRBV7-9 | 16 | CASSPSKGVYSYEQYF | TGTGCCAGCAGCCCGAGTAAGGGGGTCTACTCCTACGAGCAGTACTTC
TRBJ1-5 | - | - | TRBV18 | 16 | CASSSQQRVDSQPQHF | TGTGCCAGCTCATCTCAACAGAGGGTGGATAGCCAGCCCCAGCATTTT
TRBJ1-6 | - | - | TRBV14 | 17 | CASSQDVIAGFNSPLHF | TGTGCCAGCAGCCAAGACGTAATCGCAGGGTTTAATTCACCCCTCCACTTT
TRBJ2-7 | few | TRBD2 | TRBV4-1 | 14 | CASSQASGGYEQYF | TGCGCCAGCAGCCAAGCTAGCGGGGGTTACGAGCAGTACTTC
TRBJ2-3 | - | TRBD1 | TRBV7-8 | 18 | CASSPLSDPRGLTDTQYF | TGTGCCAGCAGCCCCCTTTCCGACCCCAGGGGGCTCACTGATACGCAGTATTTT
TRBJ2-1 | few | - | TRBV27 | 12 | CATGFSSNEQFF | TGTGCTACAGGGTTTTCTAGCAATGAGCAGTTCTTC
TRBJ2-3 | - | TRBD2 | TRBV5-1 | 15 | CASSGASGSTDTQYF | TGCGCCAGCAGCGGTGCTAGCGGGAGCACAGATACGCAGTATTTT
TRBJ2-7 | - | - | TRBV13 | 14 | CASSFSLGRGEQYF | TGTGCCAGCAGCTTCAGCTTAGGTAGGGGTGAGCAGTACTTC
TRBJ1-2 | - | - | TRBV7-8 | 16 | CASSLAGRGAPSGYTF | TGTGCCAGCAGCTTAGCCGGACGTGGGGCACCTTCCGGCTACACCTTC
TRBJ2-1 | once | - | TRBV9 | 14 | CASSVGDTYNEQFF | TGTGCCAGCAGCGTGGGGGACACTTACAATGAGCAGTTCTTC
TRBJ1-3 | - | - | TRBV11-3 | 15 | CASSLGGLSGNTIYF | TGTGCCAGCAGCTTAGGGGGGCTCTCTGGAAACACCATATATTTT
TRBJ2-5 | - | TRBD1 | TRBV27 | 15 | CASSSWTGGEETQYF | TGTGCCAGCAGTTCATGGACAGGGGGGGAAGAGACCCAGTACTTC
TRBJ2-5 | - | - | TRBV10-2 | 13 | CASGGGAQETQYF | TGCGCCAGCGGAGGGGGGGCCCAAGAGACCCAGTACTTC
TRBJ1-5 | - | TRBD1 | TRBV18 | 13 | CASSPDREQPQHF | TGTGCCAGCTCACCGGACAGGGAACAGCCCCAGCATTTT
TRBJ1-1 | - | - | TRBV7-6 | 13 | CASIAGANTEAFF | TGTGCCAGCATTGCAGGTGCCAACACTGAAGCTTTCTTT
TRBJ1-4 | - | TRBD1 | TRBV6-5 | 14 | CASSVQGGNEKLFF | TGTGCCAGCAGTGTACAGGGGGGTAATGAAAAACTGTTTTTT
TRBJ1-5 | once | - | TRBV6-5 | 12 | CAGTTGTRPQHF | TGTGCCGGTACCACAGGGACACGGCCCCAGCATTTT